Below, 27 T cell receptor beta chains from the same sample are listed, as sequenced in a study of immune evolution from preneoplasia to lung adenocarcinoma. Measured with immunoSEQ multiplex PCR; TCRdb has only the in-frame clones, and not every one. The table shows approximately 6,000 clones, with around 80% occurring only once. Source material: FFPE lung adenocarcinoma in situ tissue. These receptors all stem from a donor at least 70 years old with lung adenocarcinoma.

The chain links TRBV9 to TRBJ2-3, with 7 nucleotides matching TRBD2. The germline CDR1 and CDR2 sequences are SGDLS and YYNGEE. The CDR3 runs to 14 residues. V was clipped by 0 bases and J by 6 bases; unmatched bases: 4. This CDR3 reads CASSVAGEGDTQYF. DNA for the CDR3: TGTGCCAGCAGCGTAGCCGGGGAGGGGGATACGCAGTATTTT.

This chain connects TRBV19 to TRBJ2-3, with TRBD2 matching over 11 bases. The CDR3 covers 16 residues. V was pared by 5 bases and J by 4 bases, with 8 bases of the junction left unmatched. The germline CDR1 and CDR2 sequences are LNHDA and SQIVND (reference sequence). In nucleotides, the CDR3 is TGTGCCAGTAGTCCAAGACTAGCGGGAATGGCAGATACGCAGTATTTT. Protein: CASSPRLAGMADTQYF.

CDR3 DNA sequence: TGCGCCAGCAGCCAAGATCATGGGGAAGGCTACACCTTC. It encodes CASSQDHGEGYTF. This rearrangement joins TRBV4-1 to TRBJ1-2; D unresolved. Germline loops: CDR1 MGHRA, CDR2 YSYEKL. The CDR3 is made up of 13 amino acids. V lost 0 bases and J 8 bases, leaving 10 bases between the germline ends.

This chain joins TRBV7-2 and TRBJ2-7; unclear D gene. Germline assignment: CDR1 SGHTA and CDR2 FQGNSA. The CDR3 extends over 12 amino acids. The ends were cut back, 4 bases at V and 5 bases at J, with 9 bases in the middle. CDR3 nucleotide sequence: TGTGCCAGCAGCTATCAGCTAGACGAGCAGTACTTC. Translating gives CASSYQLDEQYF.

The rearrangement uses TRBV12-5 and TRBJ2-5, with D possibly matching TRBD2 (5 bases). The CDR3 extends over 14 amino acids. V lost 8 bases, J lost 7 bases, and 20 bases lay in between. The V gene's germline CDR1 is LGHNT and CDR2 FRNRAP. The CDR3 sequence: CASLPQAAVGTQYF. The CDR3 coding sequence is TGTGCTAGTCTGCCCCAAGCGGCGGTCGGGACCCAGTACTTC. Using reference TRBV12-5 and TRBJ2-5 for the parts outside the CDR3, the full variable domain is DARVTQTPRHKVTEMGQEVTMRCQPILGHNTVFWYRQTMMQGLELLAYFRNRAPLDDSGMPKDRFSAEMPDATLATLKIQPSEPRDSAVYFCASLPQAAVGTQYFGPGTRLLVL.

J is TRBJ2-7 and V is TRBV5-1; 11 positions match TRBD1. The CDR3 has 16 residues. J lost 1 base, V lost 0 bases, and 3 bases had no gene match. The germline gives CDR1 SGHRS, CDR2 YFSETQ. CDR3 in amino acids: CASSLGRDRGSYEQYF. In DNA, the CDR3 is TGCGCCAGCAGCTTGGGGAGGGACAGGGGGTCCTACGAGCAGTACTTC.

The count of this clone is one. V gene TRBV19 combines with J gene TRBJ2-2, with a tentative D call TRBD2 (6 bases). CDR1 and CDR2 from the germline V gene are LNHDA and SQIVND (reference sequence). V dropped 6 bases and J dropped 6 bases, with 23 bases sitting between them. This CDR3 is 17 amino acids long. The CDR3 reads CASSHTVGGDVAGELFF. CDR3 bases: TGTGCCAGTAGCCACACAGTTGGAGGGGATGTCGCCGGGGAGCTGTTTTTT.

The CDR3 DNA follows: TGTGCCTGGAGTGTGGGGGACAGGACTAACACTGAAGCTTTCTTT. This codes for CAWSVGDRTNTEAFF. This chain joins TRBV30 and TRBJ1-1; 8 bases align to TRBD1. Germline lookup yields CDR1 GTSNPN and CDR2 SVGIG (reference sequence). V shed 0 bases, J shed 2 bases, and the junction held 5 bases outside the gene matches. This CDR3 region has 15 residues.

The chain employs TRBV7-9 and TRBJ2-7; 7 positions match TRBD1. V shed 5 bases and J 5 bases; nucleotides not matched to a gene: 9. In germline, CDR1 is SEHNR, CDR2 FQNEAQ (reference sequence). The CDR3 is 14 amino acids. The CDR3 loop reads CASSHRGDRHEQYF. The DNA of the CDR3 is TGTGCCAGCAGCCACAGGGGTGACCGCCACGAGCAGTACTTC.

This clone has just a few counts. The chain employs TRBV2 and TRBJ2-7; D is ambiguous. CDR3 length: 14 amino acids. The V and J ends lost 3 bases and 7 bases respectively, with 16 bases between them. Germline V gives CDR1 SNHLY, CDR2 FYNNEI. CDR3 region: CASSDGQPLSEQYF. The CDR3 nucleotides read TGTGCCAGCAGTGATGGTCAGCCACTTAGTGAGCAGTACTTC.

The chain recombines TRBV6-1 with TRBJ2-7; the D gene is possibly TRBD2 (6 bases). Germline V CDR1 and CDR2: MNHNS, SASEGT. The CDR3 runs to 14 residues. V lost 7 bases and J 1 base, leaving 14 bases between the germline ends. The CDR3 DNA reads as TGTGCCAGCATGTCAGCGGGCCGATCCTACGAGCAGTACTTC. Translated: CASMSAGRSYEQYF.

This clone was recorded once. The V call is TRBV10-3, the J call TRBJ1-5; 7 bases fit TRBD1. Germline V gene data show CDR1 as ENHRY and CDR2 as SYGVKD. V gave up 10 bases and J gave up 4 bases; unmatched junction bases: 13. The CDR3 has 15 amino acids. CDR3 sequence reads: CATAPTGEGNQPQHF. CDR3 DNA sequence: TGTGCCACGGCCCCTACAGGGGAGGGGAATCAGCCCCAGCATTTT.

This chain links TRBV27 with TRBJ1-1, with 7 nucleotides matching TRBD1. The V and J ends lost 7 bases and 1 base, in that order; junction bases with no gene match: 3. Germline lookup yields CDR1 MNHEY and CDR2 SMNVEV (reference sequence). This CDR3 is built from 13 residues. The CDR3 loop reads CASMGQPNTEAFF. CDR3 DNA: TGTGCCAGCATGGGACAGCCGAACACTGAAGCTTTCTTT.

The rearrangement uses TRBV18 and TRBJ2-3; TRBD2 aligns across 8 bases. Germline lookup yields CDR1 KGHSH and CDR2 LQKENI. This CDR3 region has 16 residues. Trimming cost V 4 bases and J 5 bases; bases outside gene matches: 11. The CDR3 DNA sequence: TGTGCCAGCTCACATCTCAGCGGGAGTGTGATAGATACGCAGTATTTT. This codes for CASSHLSGSVIDTQYF.

CDR3 region: CASSARTGNLAYEQYF. CDR3 DNA sequence: TGTGCCAGCTCAGCACGGACAGGGAACTTAGCCTACGAGCAGTACTTC. The V call is TRBV18, the J call TRBJ2-7; 8 bases agree with TRBD1. The CDR3 length is 16 residues. V was pared by 5 bases and J by 2 bases, with 11 bases of the junction left unmatched. Germline V lookup: CDR1 KGHSH, CDR2 LQKENI.

The chain combines TRBV27 with TRBJ1-5; D not certain. The V and J ends lost 0 bases and 2 bases respectively, with 14 bases between them. Germline CDR1 and CDR2: MNHEY and SMNVEV (reference sequence). The CDR3 runs 17 residues. CDR3 region: CASSLSLVDGGNQPQHF. The CDR3, as DNA: TGTGCCAGCAGTTTATCGCTGGTCGACGGAGGCAATCAGCCCCAGCATTTT.

The chain combines TRBV5-1 with TRBJ1-1, with TRBD1 as a possible D gene (6 bases). The germline V and J ends were trimmed by 2 bases and 0 bases, with 14 bases remaining between them. The CDR3 sequence is 16 residues long. Germline V gives CDR1 SGHRS, CDR2 YFSETQ. Here the CDR3 DNA reads TGCGCCAGCAGCTTTAGGGGGGTAGACATGAACACTGAAGCTTTCTTT. Translating it yields CASSFRGVDMNTEAFF.

The chain is built from TRBV5-1 and TRBJ2-2, with D perhaps assigned TRBD1 or TRBD2 (5 bases each). CDR1 is SGHRS, CDR2 YFSETQ, per germline. Trimming took off 5 bases at V and 0 bases at J, with 8 bases between the two ends. The CDR3 spans 14 residues. The CDR3, as DNA: TGCGCCAGCAGGTCGGGACCGAACACCGGGGAGCTGTTTTTT. This codes for CASRSGPNTGELFF.

The chain uses TRBV9 and TRBJ2-7; 7 positions match TRBD1. Germline CDR1 reads SGDLS; CDR2 reads YYNGEE. The CDR3 is 14 residues long. The J segment lost 4 bases and the V segment lost 2 bases, leaving 6 bases of the junction unmatched. This chain's CDR3 is CASSVGTEVYEQYF. The CDR3 DNA reads TGTGCCAGCAGCGTTGGGACAGAAGTTTACGAGCAGTACTTC.

The chain is built from TRBV7-2 and TRBJ1-2, with a weak D call TRBD1 (6 bases). The CDR3 extends over 13 amino acids. The V and J ends lost 6 bases and 2 bases respectively, with 10 bases between them. Germline-derived CDR1 and CDR2 are SGHTA and FQGNSA. The CDR3 spells CASRGALNYGYTF. CDR3 nucleotides: TGTGCCAGCAGGGGGGCCCTAAACTATGGCTACACCTTC.

V usage is TRBV6-1 and J usage is TRBJ1-1; D perhaps matches TRBD1 (5 bases). Trimming pared 1 base from V and 11 bases from J, leaving 8 bases between. The CDR3 extends over 11 amino acids. The germline V gene has CDR1 MNHNS and CDR2 SASEGT. The CDR3: CASSEGGLAFF. CDR3 DNA sequence: TGTGCCAGCAGTGAAGGGGGCTTGGCTTTCTTT.

This clone appeared once. V is TRBV11-3 and J is TRBJ2-3; 12 bases align to TRBD2. The V gene's germline CDR1 is SGHNT and CDR2 YENEEA. There are 13 residues in the CDR3. J gave up 11 bases and V 5 bases, and 5 bases lay outside the gene matches. The CDR3 sequence is CASSATSGSKQYF. The CDR3, as DNA: TGTGCCAGCAGCGCGACTAGCGGGAGTAAGCAGTATTTT.

The chain employs TRBV27 and TRBJ2-5; D uncertain. The CDR3 sequence is 13 residues long. Trimming took off 1 base at V and 5 bases at J, with 8 bases between the two ends. From germline, CDR1 is MNHEY and CDR2 SMNVEV (reference sequence). The CDR3 loop is CASSLLGRETQYF. In DNA form, the CDR3 reads TGTGCCAGCAGTTTATTGGGTAGGGAGACCCAGTACTTC.

This chain connects TRBV4-1 to TRBJ2-1; D not resolved. The CDR3 length is 16 residues. Germline V lookup: CDR1 MGHRA, CDR2 YSYEKL. V was trimmed by 0 bases and J by 0 bases, leaving 9 bases between them. In DNA, the CDR3 is TGCGCCAGCAGCCAAGATCGTGGCGGCTCCTACAATGAGCAGTTCTTC. This translates into CASSQDRGGSYNEQFF.

This clone was seen a handful of times. V is TRBV5-1 and J is TRBJ2-3; the D gene is possibly TRBD2 (6 bases). Trimming removed 3 bases from V and 2 bases from J, with 10 bases in between. The germline V gene has CDR1 SGHRS and CDR2 YFSETQ. This CDR3 has 14 residues. Here the CDR3 reads CASSSGVYTDTQYF. The CDR3 nucleotides read TGCGCCAGCAGCTCGGGAGTGTACACAGATACGCAGTATTTT.

This sequence joins TRBV7-3 and TRBJ2-1; 10 bases line up with TRBD2. The CDR3 extends over 15 amino acids. Germline V gene sequence: CDR1 SGHTA, CDR2 FQGTGA. The ends lost 5 bases at V and 1 base at J; junction bases unmatched: 2. The CDR3 region is CASSQTSGSYNEQFF. The CDR3 DNA follows: TGTGCCAGCAGCCAGACTAGCGGGTCCTACAATGAGCAGTTCTTC.

The V gene is TRBV29-1, the J gene TRBJ1-3; D possibly corresponds to TRBD1 (5 bases). The V end was cut by 1 base, the J end by 2 bases, with 18 bases between. Germline V lookup: CDR1 SQVTM, CDR2 ANQGSEA. The CDR3 runs to 17 residues. The CDR3 bases are TGCAGCGTTGAAGGTGCGAAGAAGGGGAACCCTGGAAACACCATATATTTT. Its translation: CSVEGAKKGNPGNTIYF.